This paragraph reports one TCR beta chain. These data belong to a study of T-cell memory formation after mild COVID-19. Per the germline V gene, CDR1 is MDHEN and CDR2 is SYDVKM. This CDR3 region has 13 residues. With 4 bases removed from V and 9 bases from J, the gap between germline ends came to 10 bases. TCRdb re-called the 5' RACE reads with MiXCR, one entry per CDR3 protein. The sample yields roughly 160,000 distinct CDR3 sequences, around 13% seen once. Sequencing was carried out using PBMCs or a T cell subset sorted from them (not recorded which). This sequence originates from a man between 18 and 35 years old who had mild COVID-19 (a few samples of this study predate the infection). Cell type and time point are not known. J is TRBJ1-6 and V is TRBV28; D is possibly TRBD1 (5 bases). The CDR3 DNA follows: TGTGCCAGCAGTTACCCAGGGATTTCACCCCTCCACTTT. It codes for CASSYPGISPLHF.